Below are 7 T cell receptor beta chains sequenced from a single sample in a study of PD-1 blockade in classical Hodgkin lymphoma. All trial patients relapsed after autologous stem cell transplantation. Clones were sequenced by immunoSEQ multiplex PCR, and TCRdb holds only the in-frame ones, with some missing. The sample contains about 99,000 clones, roughly 79% of which appear only once. This sample comprised peripheral blood mononuclear cells (PBMCs), obtained before the second cycle of nivolumab. All receptors derive from a human donor with classical Hodgkin lymphoma.

V is TRBV28 and J is TRBJ1-2; tentative D call: TRBD1 (5 bases). Germline V CDR1 and CDR2: MDHEN, SYDVKM. The CDR3 is 14 residues long. Deletions cut 7 bases from V and 5 bases from J, with 17 bases between. The CDR3 DNA follows: TGTGCCAGCACTCCCCGCGGGGGTTTTTATGGCTACACCTTC. As protein: CASTPRGGFYGYTF.

In this sample, this clone turned up once. The gene calls are TRBV5-4 and TRBJ2-7; 7 bases fit TRBD1. Germline CDR1 reads SGHNT; CDR2 reads YYREEE (reference sequence). V trimming: 5 bases; J trimming: 3 bases; junction bases outside the gene matches: 5. The length of the CDR3 is 13 residues. CDR3 loop: CASSRQGRYEQYF. The CDR3 nucleotides read TGTGCCAGCAGTAGACAGGGACGCTACGAGCAGTACTTC.

This chain links TRBV5-1 with TRBJ2-3; D call uncertain. V was pared by 4 bases and J by 0 bases, with 12 bases between. The germline CDR1 and CDR2 sequences are SGHRS and YFSETQ. The CDR3 consists of 15 residues. CDR3 in amino acids: CASSLSSSSTDTQYF. As DNA, the CDR3 is TGCGCCAGCAGCCTCAGCTCTTCTAGCACAGATACGCAGTATTTT.

This clone has a single count. The genes are TRBV19 and TRBJ2-2; TRBD1 matches 7 bases. The CDR3 is 15 amino acids. The germline gives CDR1 LNHDA, CDR2 SQIVND (reference sequence). V gave up 5 bases and J gave up 0 bases; unmatched junction bases: 3. The CDR3 DNA sequence: TGTGCCAGTAGTCTCACAGGGGCGAACACCGGGGAGCTGTTTTTT. It encodes CASSLTGANTGELFF.

The gene calls are TRBV19 and TRBJ2-3; 15 bases match TRBD2. After removal of 7 bases from V and 1 base from J, the junction contained 6 bases not matched to a gene. CDR3 length: 17 amino acids. Looked up from germline, CDR1 is LNHDA and CDR2 is SQIVND (reference sequence). Here the CDR3 reads CASTRTSGRVGTDTQYF. The CDR3 nucleotides are TGTGCCAGTACCCGGACTAGCGGGAGGGTGGGCACAGATACGCAGTATTTT.

The chain combines TRBV19 with TRBJ2-5; 7 bases fit TRBD1. The V and J ends lost 6 bases and 1 base, in that order; junction bases with no gene match: 8. The CDR3 spans 15 residues. From germline, CDR1 is LNHDA and CDR2 SQIVND (reference sequence). The CDR3 sequence: CASSLRRQGQETQYF. CDR3 coding DNA: TGTGCCAGTAGCCTCCGGAGACAGGGCCAAGAGACCCAGTACTTC.

This clone was seen more than once but under ten times. CDR3 in DNA: TGTGCCAGCAGCTTGGCCGTCGGGAGCACAGATACGCAGTATTTT. The encoded protein is CASSLAVGSTDTQYF. The chain joins TRBV5-4 to TRBJ2-3, with D unclear. CDR3 length: 15 residues. V lost 0 bases and J lost 0, with 8 bases in between. The germline gives CDR1 SGHNT, CDR2 YYREEE (reference sequence).